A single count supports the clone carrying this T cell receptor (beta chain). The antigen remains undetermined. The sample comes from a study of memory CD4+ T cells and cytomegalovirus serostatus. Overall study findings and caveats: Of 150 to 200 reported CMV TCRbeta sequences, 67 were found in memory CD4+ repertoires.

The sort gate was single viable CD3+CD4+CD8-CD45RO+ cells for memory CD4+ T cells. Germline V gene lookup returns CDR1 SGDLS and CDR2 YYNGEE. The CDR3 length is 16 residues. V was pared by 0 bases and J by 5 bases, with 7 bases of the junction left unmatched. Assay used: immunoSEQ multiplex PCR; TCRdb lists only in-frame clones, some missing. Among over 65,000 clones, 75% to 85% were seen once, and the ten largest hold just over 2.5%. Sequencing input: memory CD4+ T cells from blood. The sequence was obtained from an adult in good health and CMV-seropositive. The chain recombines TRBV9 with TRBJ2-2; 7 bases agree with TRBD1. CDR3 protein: CASSVEGAGGTGELFF. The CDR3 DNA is TGTGCCAGCAGCGTAGAGGGGGCGGGTGGAACCGGGGAGCTGTTTTTT.